This entry is about one T cell receptor beta chain. What it recognizes is unknown. This sample is part of a study of T cell responses to AZD1222 COVID-19 vaccine. Study background: Researchers grouped second doses given at about 4 or about 12 weeks into one pool.

Some clones are missing from TCRdb's copy, which holds only in-frame ones; the method was immunoSEQ multiplex PCR. The table records roughly 110,000 clones, roughly 87% of them present only once. Findings and limits, study-wide: The reported proportion of spike-specific TCRs targeting unmutated variant regions was nearly half. Sampled repertoires all dated from after the peak T cell response.

The CDR3 is 17 amino acids. The chain joins TRBV21-1 to TRBJ2-2; the table's D call TRBD2 went unverified against the DNA. TRBV21-1 is a known pseudogene. The TCR comes from an adult in good health. Source: peripheral blood, taken on day 0 of AZD1222 vaccination. CDR3 DNA sequence: TGTGCCAGCAGCCCGCGGGAGCGGAGCGCGAACACCGGGGAGCTGTTTTTT. Its protein product is CASSPRERSANTGELFF.